There are many counts of the clone carrying this TCR beta chain. Amplification of TCR beta CDR3 regions used RNA transcripts. An opening RT-PCR round employed HTBI primers and preceded a second-round multiplex PCR. A single record per CDR3 protein comes from TCRdb applying MiXCR to the multiplex PCR reads. This table holds roughly 610,000 distinct CDR3 sequences, about 20% found once. The sample originates from a study of Graves' ophthalmopathy and Graves' hyperthyroidism. The CDR3 consists of 14 residues. Trimming removed 3 bases at V and 5 bases at J, with 13 bases between. PBMCs were isolated by Ficoll-Paque density gradient centrifugation, using roughly 11 ml of fresh peripheral blood as the starting material.

The chain couples TRBV12-3 or TRBV12-4 to TRBJ1-2; D ambiguous. The sequenced sample was peripheral blood. This clonotype was sampled from a woman younger than 35 with stable Graves' hyperthyroidism. Some clones in this sample may be carry-over from other donors' samples. The CDR3 DNA follows: TGTGCCAGCAGTTTCAGTCTGTCAACTTATGGCTACACCTTC. It translates to CASSFSLSTYGYTF.